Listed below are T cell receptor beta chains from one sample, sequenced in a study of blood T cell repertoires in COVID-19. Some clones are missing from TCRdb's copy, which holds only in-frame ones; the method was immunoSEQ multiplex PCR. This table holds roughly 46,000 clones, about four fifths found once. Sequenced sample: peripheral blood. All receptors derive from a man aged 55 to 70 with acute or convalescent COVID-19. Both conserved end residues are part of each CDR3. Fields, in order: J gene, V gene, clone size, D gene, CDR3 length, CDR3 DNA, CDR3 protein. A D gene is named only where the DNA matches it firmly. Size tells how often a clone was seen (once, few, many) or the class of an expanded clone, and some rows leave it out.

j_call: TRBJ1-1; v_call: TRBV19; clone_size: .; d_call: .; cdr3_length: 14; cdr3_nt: TGTGCCAGTAGTATAAGTGGGGCGCAGGTTGAAGCTTTCTTT; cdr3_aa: CASSISGAQVEAFF
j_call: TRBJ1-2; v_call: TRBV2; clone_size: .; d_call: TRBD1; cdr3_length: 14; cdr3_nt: TGTGCCAGCAGTCGGGACAGGGGGGCCTATGGCTACACCTTC; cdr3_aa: CASSRDRGAYGYTF
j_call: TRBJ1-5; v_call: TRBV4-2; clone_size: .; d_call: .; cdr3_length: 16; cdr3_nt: TGTGCCAGCAGCAACAACTGGGCTGACGGTGGACAGCCCCAGCATTTT; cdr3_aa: CASSNNWADGGQPQHF
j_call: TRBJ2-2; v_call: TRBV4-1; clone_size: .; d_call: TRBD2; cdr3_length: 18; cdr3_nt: TGCGCCAGCAGCCAGGGGACTAGCGGGGCCCAGAACACCGGGGAGCTGTTTTTT; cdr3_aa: CASSQGTSGAQNTGELFF
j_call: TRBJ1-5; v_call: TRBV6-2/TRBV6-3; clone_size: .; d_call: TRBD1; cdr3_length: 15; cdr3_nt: TGTGCCAGCAGTTACCTACAGGGGGGAAGTCAGCCCCAGCATTTT; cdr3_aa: CASSYLQGGSQPQHF
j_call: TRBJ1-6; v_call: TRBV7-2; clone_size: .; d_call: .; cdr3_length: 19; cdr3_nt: TGTGCCAGCAGCTTAGCGGGTGGGGCAGCCCGCCTCTTAAATTCACCCCTCCACTTT; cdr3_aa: CASSLAGGAARLLNSPLHF
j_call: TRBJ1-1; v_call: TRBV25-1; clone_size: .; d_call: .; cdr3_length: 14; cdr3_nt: TGTGCCAGCAGTACAATGACAGGGAACACTGAAGCTTTCTTT; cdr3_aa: CASSTMTGNTEAFF
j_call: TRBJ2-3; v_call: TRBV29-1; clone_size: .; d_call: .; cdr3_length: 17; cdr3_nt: TGCAGCGTTGAGGGGCACAGGGTTGGCGGGGGTACAGATACGCAGTATTTT; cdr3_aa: CSVEGHRVGGGTDTQYF
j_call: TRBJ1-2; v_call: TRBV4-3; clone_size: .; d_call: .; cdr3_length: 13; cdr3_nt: TGCGCCAGCAGCTCACAAAGAGGAGACGGCTACACCTTC; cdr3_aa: CASSSQRGDGYTF
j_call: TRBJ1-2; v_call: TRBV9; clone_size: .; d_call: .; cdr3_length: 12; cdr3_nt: TGTGCCAGCAGCGTAGGGCGGGACGGCTACACCTTC; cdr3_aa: CASSVGRDGYTF
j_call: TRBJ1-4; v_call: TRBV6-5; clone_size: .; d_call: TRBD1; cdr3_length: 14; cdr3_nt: TGTGCCAGCAGTTTACCGGGACAGAGGGGAAAACTGTTTTTT; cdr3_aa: CASSLPGQRGKLFF
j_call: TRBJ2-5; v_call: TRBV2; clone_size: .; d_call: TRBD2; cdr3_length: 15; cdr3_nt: TGTGCCAGCAGTGACCTTCGGACTAGCGGGGGGACCCAGTACTTC; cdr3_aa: CASSDLRTSGGTQYF
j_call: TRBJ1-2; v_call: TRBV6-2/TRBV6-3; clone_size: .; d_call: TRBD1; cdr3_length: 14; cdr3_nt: TGTGCCAGCAGTCCCCGGACAGGGGGAGATGGCTACACCTTC; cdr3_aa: CASSPRTGGDGYTF
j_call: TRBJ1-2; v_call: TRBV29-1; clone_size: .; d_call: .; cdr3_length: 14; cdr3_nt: TGCAGCGTTGAAGAAGCAGGGGAAGACTATGGCTACACCTTC; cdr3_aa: CSVEEAGEDYGYTF
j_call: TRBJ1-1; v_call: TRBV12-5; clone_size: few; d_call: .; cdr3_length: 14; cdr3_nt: TGTGCTAGTGGACGAGACAGTTTCAACACTGAAGCTTTCTTT; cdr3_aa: CASGRDSFNTEAFF
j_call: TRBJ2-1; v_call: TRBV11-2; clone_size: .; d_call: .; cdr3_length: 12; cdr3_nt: TGTGCCAGCAGGCAGGGGTCGCCTGAGCAGTTCTTC; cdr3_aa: CASRQGSPEQFF
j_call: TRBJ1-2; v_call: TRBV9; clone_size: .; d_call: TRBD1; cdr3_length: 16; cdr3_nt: TGTGCCAGCAGCGCGGACAGGGTAGGGGTTAACTATGGCTACACCTTC; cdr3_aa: CASSADRVGVNYGYTF
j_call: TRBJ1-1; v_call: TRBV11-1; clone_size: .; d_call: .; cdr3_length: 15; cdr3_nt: TGTGCCAGCAGCTTAGCCCAGGGTTACAACACTGAAGCTTTCTTT; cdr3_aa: CASSLAQGYNTEAFF
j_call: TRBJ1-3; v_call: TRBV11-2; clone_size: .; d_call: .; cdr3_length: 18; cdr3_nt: TGTGCCAGCAGCTTGAGTGGTGGTGGACTGATCTCTGGAAACACCATATATTTT; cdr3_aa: CASSLSGGGLISGNTIYF
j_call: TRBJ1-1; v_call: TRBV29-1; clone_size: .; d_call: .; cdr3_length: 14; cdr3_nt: TGCAGCGTTGCAGCTTTACGGGAGAACACTGAAGCTTTCTTT; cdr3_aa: CSVAALRENTEAFF
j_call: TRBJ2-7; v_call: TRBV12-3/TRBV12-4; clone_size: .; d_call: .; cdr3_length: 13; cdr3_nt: TGTGCCAGCAGCCTCTGGACAACCTACGAGCAGTACTTC; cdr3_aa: CASSLWTTYEQYF
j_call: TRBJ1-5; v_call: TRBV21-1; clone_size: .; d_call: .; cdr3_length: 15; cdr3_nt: TGTGCCAGCAGCAAAAATAAAATGGCGGATCAGCCCCAGCATTTT; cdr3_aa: CASSKNKMADQPQHF
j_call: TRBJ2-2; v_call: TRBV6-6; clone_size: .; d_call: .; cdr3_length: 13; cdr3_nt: TGTGCCAGCAGTTACCGACAGACCGGGGAGCTGTTTTTT; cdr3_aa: CASSYRQTGELFF
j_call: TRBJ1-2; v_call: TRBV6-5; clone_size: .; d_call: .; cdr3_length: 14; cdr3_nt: TGTGCCAGCAGTTACGGGGGGGGAGGGAACGGCTACACCTTC; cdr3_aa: CASSYGGGGNGYTF
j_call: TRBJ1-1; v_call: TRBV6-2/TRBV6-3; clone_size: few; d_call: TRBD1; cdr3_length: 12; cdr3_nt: TGTGCCAGCAGTGGGGACAGGGCTGAAGCTTTCTTT; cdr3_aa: CASSGDRAEAFF
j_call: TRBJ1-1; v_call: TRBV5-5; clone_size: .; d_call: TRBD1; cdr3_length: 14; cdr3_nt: TGTGCCAGCAGCTGGGGACAGGGATTCACTGAAGCTTTCTTT; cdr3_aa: CASSWGQGFTEAFF
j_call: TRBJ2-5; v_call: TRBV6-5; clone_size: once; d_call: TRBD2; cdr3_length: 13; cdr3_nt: TGTGCCAGCAGAGGACTAGCCGACGAGACCCAGTACTTC; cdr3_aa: CASRGLADETQYF
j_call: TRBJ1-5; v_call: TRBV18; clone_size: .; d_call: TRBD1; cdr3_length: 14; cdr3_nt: TGTGCCAGCTCATCGGGACAGGATGGGCAGCCCCAGCATTTT; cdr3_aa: CASSSGQDGQPQHF
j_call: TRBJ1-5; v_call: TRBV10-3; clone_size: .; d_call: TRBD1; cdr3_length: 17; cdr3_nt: TGTGCCATCAGTGACCCGGACAGGGGATTTGACAATCAGCCCCAGCATTTT; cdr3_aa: CAISDPDRGFDNQPQHF
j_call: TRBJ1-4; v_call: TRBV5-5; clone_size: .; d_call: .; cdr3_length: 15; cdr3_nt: TGTGCCAGCAGCCTGAGACAGGTACCTAATGAAAAACTGTTTTTT; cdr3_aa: CASSLRQVPNEKLFF
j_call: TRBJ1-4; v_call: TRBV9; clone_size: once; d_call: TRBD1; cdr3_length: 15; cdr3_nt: TGTGCCAGCAGCCGACAGGGGGCGCCTAATGAAAAACTGTTTTTT; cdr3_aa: CASSRQGAPNEKLFF
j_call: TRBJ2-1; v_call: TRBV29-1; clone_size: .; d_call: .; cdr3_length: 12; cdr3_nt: TGCAGCGCGACGGGGACCTACAATGAGCAGTTCTTC; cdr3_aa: CSATGTYNEQFF
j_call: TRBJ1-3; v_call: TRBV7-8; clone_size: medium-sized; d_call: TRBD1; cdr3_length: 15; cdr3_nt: TGTGCCAGCAGTCGGCAGGGGGTCTCTGGAAACACCATATATTTT; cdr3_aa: CASSRQGVSGNTIYF
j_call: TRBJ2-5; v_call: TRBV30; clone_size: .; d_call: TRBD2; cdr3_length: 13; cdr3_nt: TGTGCCTGGAGTAGCGGGGGGCGGGAGACCCAGTACTTC; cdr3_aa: CAWSSGGRETQYF
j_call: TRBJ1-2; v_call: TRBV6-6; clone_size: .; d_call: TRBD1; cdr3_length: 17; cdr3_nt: TGTGCCAGCAGTCCCCCGGGACAGGGGGCCCGACAAGGGGGCTACACCTTC; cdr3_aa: CASSPPGQGARQGGYTF
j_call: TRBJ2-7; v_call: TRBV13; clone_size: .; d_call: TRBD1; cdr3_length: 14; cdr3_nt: TGTGCCAGCAGCTTCGGGACAGGATCCTACGAGCAGTACTTC; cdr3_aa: CASSFGTGSYEQYF
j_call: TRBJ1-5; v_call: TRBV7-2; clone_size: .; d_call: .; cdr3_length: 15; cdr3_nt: TGTGCCAGCAGCCTAGCGTGGGGGGGCCGTCAGCCCCAGCATTTT; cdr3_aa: CASSLAWGGRQPQHF
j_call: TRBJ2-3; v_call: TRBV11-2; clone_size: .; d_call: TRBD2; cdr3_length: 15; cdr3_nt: TGTGCCAGCAGCTGGGGACTAACGCGCACAGATACGCAGTATTTT; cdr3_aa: CASSWGLTRTDTQYF
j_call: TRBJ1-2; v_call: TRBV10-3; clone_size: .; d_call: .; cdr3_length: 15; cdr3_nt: TGTGCCATCAGTGAGTCTAAGGCTCGAGAGGATGGCTACACCTTC; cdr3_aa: CAISESKAREDGYTF
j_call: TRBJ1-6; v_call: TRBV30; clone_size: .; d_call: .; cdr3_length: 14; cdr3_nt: TGTGCCTGGAGCAGGCAGACTACCAATTCACCCCTCCACTTT; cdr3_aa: CAWSRQTTNSPLHF
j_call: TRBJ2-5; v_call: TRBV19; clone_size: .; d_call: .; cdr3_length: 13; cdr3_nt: TGTGCCAGTAGTATCTTAGGGGGGGATACCCAGTACTTC; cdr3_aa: CASSILGGDTQYF
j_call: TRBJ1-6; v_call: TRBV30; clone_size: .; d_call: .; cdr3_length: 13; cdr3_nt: TGTGCCTGGAGTCGTGTCGGTAATTCACCCCTCCACTTT; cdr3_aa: CAWSRVGNSPLHF
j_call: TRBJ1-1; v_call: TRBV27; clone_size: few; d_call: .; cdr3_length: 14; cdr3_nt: TGTGCCAGCAGGTCGTACTTGAAGGGGACTGAAGCTTTCTTT; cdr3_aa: CASRSYLKGTEAFF
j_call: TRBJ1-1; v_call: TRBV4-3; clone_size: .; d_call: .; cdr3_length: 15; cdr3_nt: TGCGCCAGCAGCCAAGGGCGGGATTCTAGCACTGAAGCTTTCTTT; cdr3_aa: CASSQGRDSSTEAFF
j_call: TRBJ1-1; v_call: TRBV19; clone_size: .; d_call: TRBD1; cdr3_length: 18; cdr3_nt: TGTGCCAGTAGTACCATGACAGGGGGCCACGGTTGGAATACTGAAGCTTTCTTT; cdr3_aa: CASSTMTGGHGWNTEAFF
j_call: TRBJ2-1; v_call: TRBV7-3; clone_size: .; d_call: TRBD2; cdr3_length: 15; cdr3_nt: TGTGCCAGCAGCTTAACGGCTAGCGGGGGCAATGAGCAGTTCTTC; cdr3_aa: CASSLTASGGNEQFF
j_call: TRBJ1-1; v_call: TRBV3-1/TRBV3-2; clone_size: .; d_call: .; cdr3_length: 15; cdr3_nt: TGTGCCAGCAGCCAAGTAAAGAGTCTCGCCACTGAAGCTTTCTTT; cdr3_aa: CASSQVKSLATEAFF
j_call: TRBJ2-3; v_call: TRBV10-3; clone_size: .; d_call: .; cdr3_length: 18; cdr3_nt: TGTGCCATCAGTCTACCCCTTGGCGGGTCCTCTGACACAGATACGCAGTATTTT; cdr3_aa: CAISLPLGGSSDTDTQYF